This is a list of T cell receptor beta chains from one sample in a study of vaccination and CD4 T cells after COVID-19. No cognate antigen is known for these TCRs. TCRdb fed the PCR reads into MiXCR, producing one record per CDR3 protein. The top ten clones hold about a fifth of a sample with 20,000 to 30,000 distinct CDR3 sequences, approximately 64% of them seen once. The sample in question was CD4+ T cells from blood, cultured in vitro, obtained after SARS-CoV-2 vaccination. Receptors originate from a human donor who received a COVID-19 vaccine. The conserved cysteine and the conserved F or W are not part of the CDR3 here. The order of the fields is V gene, J gene, CDR3 protein.

v_gene: TRBV24-1
j_gene: TRBJ1-1
CDR3aa: ATSAPLGTEAF

v_gene: TRBV27
j_gene: TRBJ1-6
CDR3aa: ASSLGTPNSPLH

v_gene: TRBV19
j_gene: TRBJ2-2
CDR3aa: ASSSGLAGGRTGELF

v_gene: TRBV7-9
j_gene: TRBJ2-3
CDR3aa: ASRRRLAEGVTDTQY

v_gene: TRBV6-2/TRBV6-3
j_gene: TRBJ2-7
CDR3aa: ASSLSQGTYEQY

v_gene: TRBV12-3/TRBV12-4
j_gene: TRBJ1-2
CDR3aa: ASSLTGDTGYT

v_gene: TRBV6-1
j_gene: TRBJ2-1
CDR3aa: ASRGRSGGYNEQF

v_gene: TRBV24-1
j_gene: TRBJ1-1
CDR3aa: ATSDSGREAF

v_gene: TRBV6-1
j_gene: TRBJ1-2
CDR3aa: ASSKKPETAYGYT

v_gene: TRBV30
j_gene: TRBJ1-2
CDR3aa: AWSPADRGHVYGYT

v_gene: TRBV30
j_gene: TRBJ2-7
CDR3aa: AWSEDLSYEQY

v_gene: TRBV12-3/TRBV12-4
j_gene: TRBJ1-2
CDR3aa: ASRRSDSLYGYT

v_gene: TRBV29-1
j_gene: TRBJ1-2
CDR3aa: SVRAMDGYT

v_gene: TRBV7-2
j_gene: TRBJ2-3
CDR3aa: ASGRLAGVDTQY

v_gene: TRBV5-1
j_gene: TRBJ1-5
CDR3aa: ASSLAVDQPQH

v_gene: TRBV6-1
j_gene: TRBJ1-2
CDR3aa: ASSESGRGLYGYT

v_gene: TRBV20-1
j_gene: TRBJ1-1
CDR3aa: SARVVGGFSTEAF

v_gene: TRBV5-1
j_gene: TRBJ2-7
CDR3aa: ASSGRGLTYEQY

v_gene: TRBV2
j_gene: TRBJ1-3
CDR3aa: ASSTGLGNTIY

v_gene: TRBV7-9
j_gene: TRBJ2-4
CDR3aa: ASSLGGARAKNIQY

v_gene: TRBV10-1
j_gene: TRBJ2-1
CDR3aa: ASSESGDFNEQF

v_gene: TRBV12-3/TRBV12-4
j_gene: TRBJ1-6
CDR3aa: ATRYGNSPLH

v_gene: TRBV6-5
j_gene: TRBJ2-1
CDR3aa: ASSYSGTGSLEQF

v_gene: TRBV19
j_gene: TRBJ1-3
CDR3aa: ASSMYLQGTSGNTIY

v_gene: TRBV6-1
j_gene: TRBJ1-6
CDR3aa: ASSRGTGKAGSPLH

v_gene: TRBV19
j_gene: TRBJ1-1
CDR3aa: ASSIEGRANPGEAF

v_gene: TRBV12-3/TRBV12-4
j_gene: TRBJ2-5
CDR3aa: ASSFEWETQY

v_gene: TRBV20-1
j_gene: TRBJ2-1
CDR3aa: SASGRGTYYNEQF

v_gene: TRBV12-3/TRBV12-4
j_gene: TRBJ2-2
CDR3aa: ASSRRASNTGELF

v_gene: TRBV20-1
j_gene: TRBJ1-2
CDR3aa: SATGQGAKGYT

v_gene: TRBV6-2/TRBV6-3
j_gene: TRBJ1-2
CDR3aa: ASSYQRRTENYGYT

v_gene: TRBV12-3/TRBV12-4
j_gene: TRBJ2-2
CDR3aa: ASRGGGTFGELF

v_gene: TRBV19
j_gene: TRBJ1-2
CDR3aa: ASSIQDRGGYT

v_gene: TRBV11-3
j_gene: TRBJ2-1
CDR3aa: ASSPRGTSAVREQF

v_gene: TRBV2
j_gene: TRBJ1-5
CDR3aa: ASSAAYSNQPQH

v_gene: TRBV7-6
j_gene: TRBJ1-1
CDR3aa: ASSPQLTGEAF

v_gene: TRBV6-1
j_gene: TRBJ2-2
CDR3aa: ASSEAPGAGELF

v_gene: TRBV24-1
j_gene: TRBJ1-2
CDR3aa: ATSDPTTYGYT

v_gene: TRBV19
j_gene: TRBJ1-1
CDR3aa: ASSSGRPVTEAF

v_gene: TRBV2
j_gene: TRBJ1-5
CDR3aa: ASRTDRGSNQPQH

v_gene: TRBV6-1
j_gene: TRBJ2-2
CDR3aa: ASRRLGPGMAGELF

v_gene: TRBV12-3/TRBV12-4
j_gene: TRBJ1-2
CDR3aa: ASSPGGGYT

v_gene: TRBV7-9
j_gene: TRBJ2-7
CDR3aa: ASSSSAGTGGREY

v_gene: TRBV6-5
j_gene: TRBJ2-1
CDR3aa: ASSFIRAGRRGEQF

v_gene: TRBV20-1
j_gene: TRBJ2-7
CDR3aa: SARAPGQGASYEQY

v_gene: TRBV11-3
j_gene: TRBJ2-5
CDR3aa: ASTGIAGGPQETQY

v_gene: TRBV20-1
j_gene: TRBJ1-4
CDR3aa: SAPPPTGRSNEKLF

v_gene: TRBV7-9
j_gene: TRBJ2-5
CDR3aa: ASSPRDFNLGTQY

v_gene: TRBV23-1
j_gene: TRBJ1-2
CDR3aa: ASSQSRRVDSGYGYT

v_gene: TRBV7-9
j_gene: TRBJ1-2
CDR3aa: DSSLDPTAGGYT

v_gene: TRBV6-1
j_gene: TRBJ1-2
CDR3aa: ASTLGQGVYGYT